The 25 T cell receptor beta chains in this list originate from one sample, sequenced in a study of blood T cell repertoires in COVID-19. Produced via immunoSEQ multiplex PCR; TCRdb's table is partial and in-frame only. The sample holds some 220,000 clones, 80% seen once. Sequenced input: peripheral blood. These receptor sequences come from a woman between 70 and 85 years old with acute or convalescent COVID-19.

The chain is built from TRBV24-1 and TRBJ2-2; 15 bases line up with TRBD2. Germline CDR1 is KGHDR and CDR2 is SFDVKD. There are 18 residues in the CDR3. With 5 bases clipped from V and 3 bases from J, the junction kept 6 bases outside the gene matches. CDR3 region: CATSAPGLAGGHTGELFF. The DNA of the CDR3 is TGTGCCACCAGTGCACCGGGACTAGCGGGGGGTCACACCGGGGAGCTGTTTTTT.

This chain connects TRBV7-3 to TRBJ2-1, with 10 positions matching TRBD2. J was trimmed by 5 bases and V by 3 bases; bases with no gene match: 4. CDR3 length equals 15 residues. Germline values: CDR1 SGHTA, CDR2 FQGTGA. The CDR3 reads CASSFSGGVHNEQFF. Written as DNA, the CDR3 is TGTGCCAGCAGCTTCAGCGGGGGGGTTCACAATGAGCAGTTCTTC.

The chain carries TRBV11-2 and TRBJ2-1; D is possibly TRBD2 (7 bases). The germline V and J ends were trimmed by 4 bases and 9 bases, with 19 bases remaining between them. This CDR3 is built from 15 residues. Germline V gene lookup returns CDR1 SGHAT and CDR2 FQNNGV. The CDR3 reads CASSYLGGGLGEQFF. CDR3 in DNA: TGTGCCAGCAGCTATTTAGGGGGGGGCCTGGGTGAGCAGTTCTTC.

The gene calls are TRBV5-1 and TRBJ1-4; D gene unclear. Trimming cost V 4 bases and J 7 bases, with 11 bases left between them. The length of the CDR3 is 13 residues. The germline V gene encodes CDR1 SGHRS and CDR2 YFSETQ. Written as DNA, the CDR3 is TGCGCCAGCAGCATGCGGCGGGGTGAAAAACTGTTTTTT. Translated: CASSMRRGEKLFF.

The chain combines TRBV2 with TRBJ1-2; TRBD1 aligns across 8 bases. The ends lost 7 bases at V and 7 bases at J; junction bases unmatched: 8. Per germline, CDR1 SNHLY and CDR2 FYNNEI. CDR3 length: 13 amino acids. The CDR3: CASIPDRVGGYTF. The CDR3 coding sequence is TGTGCCAGCATCCCGGACAGGGTCGGTGGCTACACCTTC.

For this clone: At one end, the junction sequence differs from germline, possibly due to a read error. The CDR3 bases are TGTGCCAGCAGTTTATTACTCAGGGGCCTGAAGTTT. Protein: CASSLLLRGLKF. The genes are TRBV12-3 or TRBV12-4 and TRBJ1-1; weak D call: TRBD1 (6 bases). The length of the CDR3 is 12 residues.

The CDR3 region has the DNA TGCGCCAGCAGCTTGGTCCAGGGGGTCGATGATACGCAGTATTTT. Translation gives CASSLVQGVDDTQYF. This rearrangement joins TRBV5-1 to TRBJ2-3, with TRBD1 matching over 7 bases. This CDR3 contains 15 residues. Germline V gene lookup returns CDR1 SGHRS and CDR2 YFSETQ. Germline trimming cut 0 bases from V and 6 bases from J; bases unmatched to any gene: 7.

The chain combines TRBV25-1 with TRBJ2-2, with TRBD2 as a possible D gene (6 bases). Germline loops: CDR1 MGHDK, CDR2 SYGVNS. Trimming removed 4 bases at V and 3 bases at J, with 12 bases between. The CDR3 sequence is 15 residues long. The CDR3 region has the DNA TGTGCCAGCAGTGGGGAGGCAGGGTACACCGGGGAGCTGTTTTTT. Translation: CASSGEAGYTGELFF.

This clone was counted once. This chain uses TRBV7-2 with TRBJ2-5, with 10 bases lining up with TRBD2. CDR1 is SGHTA, CDR2 FQGNSA, per germline. CDR3 length: 15 amino acids. The V and J ends lost 3 bases and 2 bases, in that order; junction bases with no gene match: 3. CDR3 amino acids: CASSFQRGGQETQYF. CDR3 coding DNA: TGTGCCAGCAGCTTTCAGCGGGGGGGACAAGAGACCCAGTACTTC.

This chain connects TRBV7-2 to TRBJ2-1; 7 nucleotides align to TRBD1. Germline lookup yields CDR1 SGHTA and CDR2 FQGNSA. This CDR3 has 15 amino acids. The V and J ends lost 2 bases and 7 bases, in that order; junction bases with no gene match: 8. CDR3 amino acids: CASSLYRGQKNEQFF. The CDR3 region has the DNA TGTGCCAGCAGCTTATACAGGGGCCAAAAAAATGAGCAGTTCTTC.

This chain connects TRBV29-1 to TRBJ2-5; 9 nucleotides agree with TRBD1. Germline V gene sequence: CDR1 SQVTM, CDR2 ANQGSEA. The V and J ends lost 6 bases and 5 bases, in that order; junction bases with no gene match: 10. This CDR3 has 14 residues. The CDR3 nucleotides are TGCAGCGTCGCCGGGACAGGGAGTCGGGAGACCCAGTACTTC. It specifies CSVAGTGSRETQYF.

The chain is built from TRBV30 and TRBJ1-1; D not resolved. The CDR3 has 13 residues. Deletions cut 2 bases from V and 1 base from J, with 8 bases between. Germline V gives CDR1 GTSNPN, CDR2 SVGIG (reference sequence). CDR3 nucleotides: TGTGCCTGGAGTAACCGGAGGAACACTGAAGCTTTCTTT. Amino acid sequence: CAWSNRRNTEAFF.

The chain carries TRBV10-3 and TRBJ2-4, with 8 bases that match TRBD1. The V gene end was trimmed by 8 bases and the J gene end by 3 bases; junction bases not matched to a gene: 9. Looked up from germline, CDR1 is ENHRY and CDR2 is SYGVKD. This CDR3 is built from 15 residues. Here the CDR3 DNA reads TGTGCCATCGGGGTTGTTGACAGGGGCAAAAACATTCAGTACTTC. It yields the protein CAIGVVDRGKNIQYF.

V and J are TRBV7-2 and TRBJ1-2, with D tentatively TRBD1 (6 bases). This CDR3 comprises 14 residues. Between the trimmed V and J ends, which lost 2 bases and 2 bases, there was a span of 9 bases. The germline gives CDR1 SGHTA, CDR2 FQGNSA. CDR3 coding DNA: TGTGCCAGCAGCTTACAAGGACAGAACTATGGCTACACCTTC. This encodes CASSLQGQNYGYTF.

Turning to this clone: Other nucleotide sequences from this sample produce the same CDR3. The CDR3 here is CASSFGGDSGNTIYF. The CDR3 nucleotides are TGCGCCAGCAGCTTCGGAGGGGACTCTGGAAACACCATATATTTT. The gene calls are TRBV5-1 and TRBJ1-3; a possible D gene is TRBD1 (5 bases). Trimming stripped 2 bases from V and 0 bases from J, with 9 bases between. CDR1 SGHRS and CDR2 YFSETQ come from the germline V gene. The CDR3 extends over 15 amino acids.

This chain joins TRBV30 and TRBJ2-3; 10 nucleotides line up with TRBD2. Germline V gene lookup returns CDR1 GTSNPN and CDR2 SVGIG (reference sequence). The CDR3 loop spans 14 amino acids. The junction had 5 bases not matched to a gene; V was cut back by 2 bases and J by 6 bases. The CDR3 loop is CAWSFSGGMDTQYF. The CDR3 coding sequence is TGTGCCTGGAGTTTTAGCGGGGGGATGGATACGCAGTATTTT.

This chain links TRBV9 with TRBJ1-1, with D uncertain. The CDR3 covers 21 residues. V was pared by 3 bases and J by 0 bases, with 30 bases between. Per the germline V gene, CDR1 is SGDLS and CDR2 is YYNGEE. The CDR3 protein is CASSAAARRNPPPTMNTEAFF. CDR3 DNA: TGTGCCAGCAGCGCCGCCGCCCGAAGGAATCCGCCCCCTACTATGAACACTGAAGCTTTCTTT. Looking up the rest from reference TRBV9 and TRBJ1-1 gives the full variable domain: DSGVTQTPKHLITATGQRVTLRCSPRSGDLSVYWYQQSLDQGLQFLIQYYNGEERAKGNILERFSAQQFPDLHSELNLSSLELGDSALYFCASSAAARRNPPPTMNTEAFFGQGTRLTVV.

The chain joins TRBV7-2 to TRBJ2-3; D gene unclear. Trimming left V 0 bases short and J 6 bases short, with 7 bases between. Germline V gene data show CDR1 as SGHTA and CDR2 as FQGNSA. The CDR3 has 13 residues. In nucleotides, the CDR3 is TGTGCCAGCAGCTTAGCCTCTGAGGATACGCAGTATTTT. Translated, it gives CASSLASEDTQYF.

The chain joins TRBV4-1 to TRBJ1-4; 9 nucleotides align to TRBD1. CDR1 is MGHRA, CDR2 YSYEKL, per germline. This CDR3 comprises 18 residues. J gave up 5 bases and V 1 base, and 11 bases lay outside the gene matches. The CDR3 loop is CASSQASRTGEPNEKLFF. DNA for the CDR3: TGCGCCAGCAGCCAAGCTTCACGGACAGGGGAGCCAAATGAAAAACTGTTTTTT.

V gene TRBV10-3 combines with J gene TRBJ2-5, with 11 nucleotides matching TRBD2. Germline values: CDR1 ENHRY, CDR2 SYGVKD. There are 18 residues in the CDR3. V lost 0 bases, J lost 2 bases, and 8 bases stayed unmatched. CDR3 DNA: TGTGCCATCAGTGAGTCCCTAGCGGGGGGTTCCGAACAAGAGACCCAGTACTTC. Translation gives CAISESLAGGSEQETQYF.

This sequence joins TRBV25-1 and TRBJ2-3; D is ambiguous. The CDR3 is 11 residues long. V lost 7 bases and J 5 bases, leaving 7 bases between the germline ends. In germline, CDR1 is MGHDK, CDR2 SYGVNS. This CDR3 is CASKAGDTQYF. CDR3 DNA sequence: TGTGCCAGCAAAGCCGGAGATACGCAGTATTTT.

The V call is TRBV16, the J call TRBJ2-7, with 9 bases aligning to TRBD1. V lost 6 bases to trimming and J lost 3 bases; unmatched junction nucleotides: 3. CDR3 length: 13 residues. Per germline, CDR1 KGHSY and CDR2 FQNENV. DNA for the CDR3: TGTGCCAGCAGTCGGGACAGGGACTACGAGCAGTACTTC. This codes for CASSRDRDYEQYF. The full variable domain, with the rest looked up from reference TRBV16 and TRBJ2-7, is GEEVAQTPKHLVRGEGQKAKLYCAPIKGHSYVFWYQQVLKNEFKFLISFQNENVFDETGMPKERFSAKCLPNSPCSLEIQATKLEDSAVYFCASSRDRDYEQYFGPGTRLTVT.

This clone has only a few counts. The chain combines TRBV11-2 with TRBJ2-7, with 13 bases lining up with TRBD2. Germline V gene lookup returns CDR1 SGHAT and CDR2 FQNNGV. This CDR3 is 15 amino acids long. Trimming cost V 6 bases and J 0 bases; bases outside gene matches: 2. In nucleotides, the CDR3 is TGTGCCAGCAGAACTAGCGGGGGGGCCTCCTACGAGCAGTACGTC. This encodes CASRTSGGASYEQYV.

V gene TRBV24-1 combines with J gene TRBJ2-1, with a tentative D call TRBD2 (6 bases). Looked up from germline, CDR1 is KGHDR and CDR2 is SFDVKD. The ends were cut back, 4 bases at V and 0 bases at J, with 12 bases in the middle. This CDR3 region has 16 residues. CDR3 sequence: CATSEGRRGSYNEQFF. The CDR3 DNA follows: TGTGCCACCAGTGAAGGGCGGAGGGGCTCCTACAATGAGCAGTTCTTC.

The chain uses TRBV19 and TRBJ1-5; D possibly corresponds to TRBD1 (6 bases). V gave up 3 bases and J gave up 3 bases, with 9 bases separating them. The length of the CDR3 is 14 residues. Germline lookup yields CDR1 LNHDA and CDR2 SQIVND (reference sequence). Here the CDR3 reads CASSIWGLNQPQHF. The CDR3, as DNA: TGTGCCAGTAGTATCTGGGGGCTCAATCAGCCCCAGCATTTT.